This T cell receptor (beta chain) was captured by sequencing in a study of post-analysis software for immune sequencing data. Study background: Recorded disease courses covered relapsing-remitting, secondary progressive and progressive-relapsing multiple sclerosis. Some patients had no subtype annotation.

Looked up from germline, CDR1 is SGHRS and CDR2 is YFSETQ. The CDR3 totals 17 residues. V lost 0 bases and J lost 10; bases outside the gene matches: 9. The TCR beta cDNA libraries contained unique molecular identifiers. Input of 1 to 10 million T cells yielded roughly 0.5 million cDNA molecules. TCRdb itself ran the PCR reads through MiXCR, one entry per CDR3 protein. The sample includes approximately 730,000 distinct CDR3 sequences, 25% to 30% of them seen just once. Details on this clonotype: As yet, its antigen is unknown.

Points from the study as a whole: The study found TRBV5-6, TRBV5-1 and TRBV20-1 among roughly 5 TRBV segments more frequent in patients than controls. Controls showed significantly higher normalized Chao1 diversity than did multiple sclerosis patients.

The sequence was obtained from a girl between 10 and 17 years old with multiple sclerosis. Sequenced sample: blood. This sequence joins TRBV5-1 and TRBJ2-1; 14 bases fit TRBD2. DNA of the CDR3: TGCGCCAGCAGCTTGGCCGCGACTAGCGGGAGGGTAGGCGAGCAGTTCTTC. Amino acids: CASSLAATSGRVGEQFF.